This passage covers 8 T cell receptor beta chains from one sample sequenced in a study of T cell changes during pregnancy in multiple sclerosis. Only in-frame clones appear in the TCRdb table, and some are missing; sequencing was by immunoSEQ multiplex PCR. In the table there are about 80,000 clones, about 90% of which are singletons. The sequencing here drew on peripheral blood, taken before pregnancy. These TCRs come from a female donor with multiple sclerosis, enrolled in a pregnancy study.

As DNA, the CDR3 is TGTGCCAGCAGTGAACAACCGGGACAACCCTACGAGCAGTACTTC. Translation: CASSEQPGQPYEQYF. The rearrangement uses TRBV6-1 and TRBJ2-7; tentatively, D is TRBD1 (6 bases). This CDR3 has 15 amino acids. V was cut by 2 bases and J by 2 bases, with 13 bases left in between. CDR1 is MNHNS and CDR2 is SASEGT in the germline V gene.

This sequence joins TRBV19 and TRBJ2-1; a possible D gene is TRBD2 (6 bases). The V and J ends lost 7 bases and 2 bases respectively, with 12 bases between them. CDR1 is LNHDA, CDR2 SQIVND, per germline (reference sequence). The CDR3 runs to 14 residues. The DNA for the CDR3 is TGTGCCAGTAATCCGGGAGTACCCTACAATGAGCAGTTCTTC. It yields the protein CASNPGVPYNEQFF.

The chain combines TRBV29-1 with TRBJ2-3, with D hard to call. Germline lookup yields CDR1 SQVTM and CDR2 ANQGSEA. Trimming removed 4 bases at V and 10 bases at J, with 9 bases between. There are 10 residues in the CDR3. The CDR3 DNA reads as TGCAGCGTTGGACATTATCCGCAGTATTTT. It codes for CSVGHYPQYF.

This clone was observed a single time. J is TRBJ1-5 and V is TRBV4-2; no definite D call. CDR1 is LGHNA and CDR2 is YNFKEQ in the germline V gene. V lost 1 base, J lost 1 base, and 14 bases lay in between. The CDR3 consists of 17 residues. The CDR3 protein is CASSQGRFLLSNQPQHF. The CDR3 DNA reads TGTGCCAGCAGCCAAGGTAGATTTTTGCTCAGCAATCAGCCCCAGCATTTT.

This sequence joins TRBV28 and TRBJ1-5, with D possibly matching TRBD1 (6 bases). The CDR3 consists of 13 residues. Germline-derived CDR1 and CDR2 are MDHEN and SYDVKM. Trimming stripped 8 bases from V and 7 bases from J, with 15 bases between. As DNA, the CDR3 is TGTGCCAGCCCCCCCGAGGGGGTACAGCCCCAGCATTTT. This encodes CASPPEGVQPQHF.

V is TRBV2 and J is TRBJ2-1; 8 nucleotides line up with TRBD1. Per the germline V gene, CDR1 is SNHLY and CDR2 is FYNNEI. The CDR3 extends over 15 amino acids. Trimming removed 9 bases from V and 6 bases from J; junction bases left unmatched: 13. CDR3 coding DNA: TGTGCCAGGGAGAGGTTGGACAGGGCCCTCAATGAGCAGTTCTTC. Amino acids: CARERLDRALNEQFF.

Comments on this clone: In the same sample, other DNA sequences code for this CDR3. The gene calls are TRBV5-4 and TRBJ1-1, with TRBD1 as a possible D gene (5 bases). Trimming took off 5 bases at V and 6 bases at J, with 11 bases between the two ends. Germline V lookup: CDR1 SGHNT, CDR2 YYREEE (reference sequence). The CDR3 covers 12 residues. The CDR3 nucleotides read TGTGCCAGCAGTTCCACAGGAGCTGAAGCTTTCTTT. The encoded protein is CASSSTGAEAFF.

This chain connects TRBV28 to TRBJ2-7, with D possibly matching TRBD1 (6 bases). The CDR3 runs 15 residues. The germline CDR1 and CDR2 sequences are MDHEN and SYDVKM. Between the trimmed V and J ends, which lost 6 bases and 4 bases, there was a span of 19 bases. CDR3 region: CASRNEQGSTYEQYF. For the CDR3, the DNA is TGTGCCAGCAGGAATGAACAGGGTTCCACTTACGAGCAGTACTTC.